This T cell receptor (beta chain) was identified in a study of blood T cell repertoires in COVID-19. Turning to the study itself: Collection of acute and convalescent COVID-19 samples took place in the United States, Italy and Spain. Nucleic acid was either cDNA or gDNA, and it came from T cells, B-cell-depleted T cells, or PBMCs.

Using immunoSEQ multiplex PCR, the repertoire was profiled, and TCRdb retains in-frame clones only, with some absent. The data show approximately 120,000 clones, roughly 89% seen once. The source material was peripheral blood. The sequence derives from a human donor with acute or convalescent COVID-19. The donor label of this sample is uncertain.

CDR3 DNA sequence: TGTGCCAGCAGTTTGGGTCGGGACTATGGCTACACCTTC. It yields the protein CASSLGRDYGYTF. The chain couples TRBV28 to TRBJ1-2; D is undetermined. The germline CDR1 and CDR2 sequences are MDHEN and SYDVKM. The CDR3 spans 13 residues. With 3 bases removed from V and 3 bases from J, the gap between germline ends came to 8 bases.